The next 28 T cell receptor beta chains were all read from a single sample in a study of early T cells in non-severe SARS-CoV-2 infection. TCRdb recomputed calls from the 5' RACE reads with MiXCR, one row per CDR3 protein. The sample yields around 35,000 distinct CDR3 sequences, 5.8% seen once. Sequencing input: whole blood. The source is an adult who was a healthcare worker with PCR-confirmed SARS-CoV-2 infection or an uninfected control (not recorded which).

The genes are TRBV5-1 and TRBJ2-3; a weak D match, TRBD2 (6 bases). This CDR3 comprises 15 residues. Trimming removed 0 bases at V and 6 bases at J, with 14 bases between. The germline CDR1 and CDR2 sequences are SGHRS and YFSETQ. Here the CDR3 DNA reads TGCGCCAGCAGCTTGGCCGGCGGGGCCAGGGATACGCAGTATTTT. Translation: CASSLAGGARDTQYF. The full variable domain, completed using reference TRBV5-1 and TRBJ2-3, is KAGVTQTPRYLIKTRGQQVTLSCSPISGHRSVSWYQQTPGQGLQFLFEYFSETQRNKGNFPGRFSGRQFSNSRSEMNVSTLELGDSALYLCASSLAGGARDTQYFGPGTRLTVL.

The CDR3 sequence: CASSDSQAGVAGELFF. DNA of the CDR3: TGTGCCAGCAGTGACTCTCAAGCGGGAGTGGCCGGGGAGCTGTTTTTT. The chain employs TRBV6-4 and TRBJ2-2, with 8 bases that match TRBD2. The CDR3 has 16 residues. Germline V gene lookup returns CDR1 MRHNA and CDR2 SNTAGT. V was pared by 0 bases and J by 6 bases, with 6 bases of the junction left unmatched.

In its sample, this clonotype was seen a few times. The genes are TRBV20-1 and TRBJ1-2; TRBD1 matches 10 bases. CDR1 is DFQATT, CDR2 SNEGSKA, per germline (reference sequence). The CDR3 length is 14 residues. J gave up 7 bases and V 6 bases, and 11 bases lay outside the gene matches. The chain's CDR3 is CSATRPGTGVGYTF. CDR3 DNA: TGCAGTGCAACCCGCCCCGGGACAGGGGTTGGCTACACCTTC.

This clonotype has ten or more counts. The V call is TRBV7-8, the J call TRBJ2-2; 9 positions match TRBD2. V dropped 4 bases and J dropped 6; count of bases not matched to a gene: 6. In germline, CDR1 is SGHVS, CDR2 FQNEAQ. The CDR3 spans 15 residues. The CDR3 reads CASSYSGRPAGELFF. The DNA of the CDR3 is TGTGCCAGCAGCTATAGCGGGAGACCAGCCGGGGAGCTGTTTTTT.

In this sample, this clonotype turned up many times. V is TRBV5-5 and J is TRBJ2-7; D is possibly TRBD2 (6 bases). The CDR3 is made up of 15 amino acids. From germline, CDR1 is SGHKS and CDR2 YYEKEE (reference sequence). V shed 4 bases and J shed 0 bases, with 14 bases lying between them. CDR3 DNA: TGTGCCAGCAGCCCAACTAGCAAGAGCTCCTACGAGCAGTACTTC. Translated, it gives CASSPTSKSSYEQYF.

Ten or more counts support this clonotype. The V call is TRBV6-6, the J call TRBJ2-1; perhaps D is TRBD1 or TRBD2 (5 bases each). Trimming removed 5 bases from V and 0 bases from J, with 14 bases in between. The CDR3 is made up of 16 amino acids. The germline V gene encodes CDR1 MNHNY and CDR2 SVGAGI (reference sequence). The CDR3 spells CASSIPGPPSYNEQFF. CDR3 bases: TGTGCCAGCAGTATCCCGGGACCGCCCTCCTACAATGAGCAGTTCTTC.

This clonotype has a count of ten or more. As DNA, the CDR3 is TGTGCCAGCAGAGGAACGGGCGGGGGGGAGACCCAGTACTTC. This gives the protein CASRGTGGGETQYF. The chain carries TRBV2 and TRBJ2-5; 8 nucleotides line up with TRBD2. The V segment lost 6 bases and the J segment 5 bases; nucleotides outside the gene matches: 8. The CDR3 is 14 amino acids. CDR1 SNHLY and CDR2 FYNNEI come from the germline V gene.

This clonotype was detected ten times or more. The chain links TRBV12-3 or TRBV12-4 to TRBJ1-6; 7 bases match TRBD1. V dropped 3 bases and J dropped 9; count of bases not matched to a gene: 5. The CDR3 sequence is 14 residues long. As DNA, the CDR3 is TGTGCCAGCAGTTTTTTACAGGGGCTTTCACCCCTCCACTTT. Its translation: CASSFLQGLSPLHF.

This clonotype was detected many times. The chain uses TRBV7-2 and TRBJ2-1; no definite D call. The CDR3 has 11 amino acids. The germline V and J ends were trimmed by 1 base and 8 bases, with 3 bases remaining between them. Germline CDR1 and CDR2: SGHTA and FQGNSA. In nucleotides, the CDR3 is TGTGCCAGCAGCTTAGGGGATGAGCAGTTCTTC. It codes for CASSLGDEQFF. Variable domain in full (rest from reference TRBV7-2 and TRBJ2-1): GAGVSQSPSNKVTEKGKDVELRCDPISGHTALYWYRQSLGQGLEFLIYFQGNSAPDKSGLPSDRFSAERTGGSVSTLTIQRTQQEDSAVYLCASSLGDEQFFGPGTRLTVL.

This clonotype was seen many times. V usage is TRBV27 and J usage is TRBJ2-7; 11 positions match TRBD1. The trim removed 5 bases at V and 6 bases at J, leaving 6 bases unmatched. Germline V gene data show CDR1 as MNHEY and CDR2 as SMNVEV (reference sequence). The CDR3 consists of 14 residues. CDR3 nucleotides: TGTGCCAGCAGTCCCTGGGACAGGGGGGGCGAGCAGTACTTC. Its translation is CASSPWDRGGEQYF.

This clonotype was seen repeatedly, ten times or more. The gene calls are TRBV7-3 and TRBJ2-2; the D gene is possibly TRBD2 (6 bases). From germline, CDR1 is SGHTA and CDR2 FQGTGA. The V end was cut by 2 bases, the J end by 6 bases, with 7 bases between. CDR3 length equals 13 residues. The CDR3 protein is CASSLGGSGELFF. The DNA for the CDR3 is TGTGCCAGCAGCTTAGGAGGGTCCGGGGAGCTGTTTTTT.

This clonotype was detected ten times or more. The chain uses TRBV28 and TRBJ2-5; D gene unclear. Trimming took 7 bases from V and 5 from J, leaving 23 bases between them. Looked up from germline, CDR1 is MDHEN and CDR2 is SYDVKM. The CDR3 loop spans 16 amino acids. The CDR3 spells CASTDNGPLVGETQYF. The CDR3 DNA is TGTGCCAGCACTGACAACGGTCCCTTGGTGGGGGAGACCCAGTACTTC.

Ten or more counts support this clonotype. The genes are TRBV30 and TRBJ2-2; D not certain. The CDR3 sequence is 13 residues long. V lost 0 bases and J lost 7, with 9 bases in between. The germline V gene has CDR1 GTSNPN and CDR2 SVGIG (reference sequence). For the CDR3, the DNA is TGTGCCTGGAGTGTTAGCATCGTCGGGGAGCTGTTTTTT. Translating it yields CAWSVSIVGELFF.

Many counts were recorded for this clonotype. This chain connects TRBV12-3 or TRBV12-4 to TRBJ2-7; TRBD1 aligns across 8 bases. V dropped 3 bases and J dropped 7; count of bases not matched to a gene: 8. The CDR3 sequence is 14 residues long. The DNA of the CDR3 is TGTGCCAGCAGTTTGGGCCCGACAGGGGAGGAGCAGTACTTC. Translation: CASSLGPTGEEQYF.

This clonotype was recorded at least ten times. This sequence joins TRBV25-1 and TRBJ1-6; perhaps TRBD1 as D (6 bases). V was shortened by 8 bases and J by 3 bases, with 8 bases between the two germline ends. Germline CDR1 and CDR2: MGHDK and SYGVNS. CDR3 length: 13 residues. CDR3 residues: CASQGYYNSPLHF. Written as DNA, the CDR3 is TGTGCCAGCCAGGGGTACTATAATTCACCCCTCCACTTT.

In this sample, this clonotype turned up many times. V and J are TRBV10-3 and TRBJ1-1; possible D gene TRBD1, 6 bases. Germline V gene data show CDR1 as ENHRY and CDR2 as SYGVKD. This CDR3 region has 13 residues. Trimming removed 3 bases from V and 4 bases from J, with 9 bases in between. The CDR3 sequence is CAISDRGGTEAFF. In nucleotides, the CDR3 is TGTGCCATCAGTGATAGGGGGGGCACTGAAGCTTTCTTT.

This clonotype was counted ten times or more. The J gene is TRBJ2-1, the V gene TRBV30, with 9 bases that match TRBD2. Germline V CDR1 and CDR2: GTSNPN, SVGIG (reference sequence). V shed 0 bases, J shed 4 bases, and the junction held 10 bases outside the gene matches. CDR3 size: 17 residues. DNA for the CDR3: TGTGCCTGGAGTGTCGGTGGAAGCGGGAGGTCTTACAATGAGCAGTTCTTC. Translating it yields CAWSVGGSGRSYNEQFF.

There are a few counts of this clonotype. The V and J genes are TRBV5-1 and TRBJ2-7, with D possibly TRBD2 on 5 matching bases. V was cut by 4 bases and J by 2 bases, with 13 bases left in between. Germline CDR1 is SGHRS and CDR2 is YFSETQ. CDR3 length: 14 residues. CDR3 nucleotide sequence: TGCGCCAGCAGCCCAACGCGGAGGACCTACGAGCAGTACTTC. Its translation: CASSPTRRTYEQYF.

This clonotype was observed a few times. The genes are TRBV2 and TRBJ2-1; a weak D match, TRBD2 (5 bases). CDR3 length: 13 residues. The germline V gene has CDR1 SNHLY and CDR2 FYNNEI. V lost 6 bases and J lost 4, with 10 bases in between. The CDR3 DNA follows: TGTGCCAGCAGGTTGGAGGAGTACAATGAGCAGTTCTTC. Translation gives CASRLEEYNEQFF.

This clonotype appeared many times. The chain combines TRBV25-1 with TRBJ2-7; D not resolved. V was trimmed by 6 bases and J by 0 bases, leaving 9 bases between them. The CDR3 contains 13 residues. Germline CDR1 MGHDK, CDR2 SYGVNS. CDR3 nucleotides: TGTGCCAGCAGCGCTGACAACTCCTACGAGCAGTACTTC. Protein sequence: CASSADNSYEQYF.

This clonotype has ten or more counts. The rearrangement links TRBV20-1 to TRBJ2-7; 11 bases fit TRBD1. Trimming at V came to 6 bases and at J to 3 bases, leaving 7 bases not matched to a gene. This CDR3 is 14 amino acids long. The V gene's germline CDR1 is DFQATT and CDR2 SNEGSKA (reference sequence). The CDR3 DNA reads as TGCAGTGCCCTTCCCGGGACAGGGGGCTACGAGCAGTACTTC. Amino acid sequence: CSALPGTGGYEQYF.

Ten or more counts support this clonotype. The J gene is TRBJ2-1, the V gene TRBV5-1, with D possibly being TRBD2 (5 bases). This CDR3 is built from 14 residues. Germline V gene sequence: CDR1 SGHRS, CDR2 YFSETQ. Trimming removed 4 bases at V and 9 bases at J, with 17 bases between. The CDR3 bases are TGCGCCAGCAGCATCCTGACGGAACGGGGTGAGCAGTTCTTC. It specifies CASSILTERGEQFF. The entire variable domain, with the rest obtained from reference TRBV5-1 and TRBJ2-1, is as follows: KAGVTQTPRYLIKTRGQQVTLSCSPISGHRSVSWYQQTPGQGLQFLFEYFSETQRNKGNFPGRFSGRQFSNSRSEMNVSTLELGDSALYLCASSILTERGEQFFGPGTRLTVL.

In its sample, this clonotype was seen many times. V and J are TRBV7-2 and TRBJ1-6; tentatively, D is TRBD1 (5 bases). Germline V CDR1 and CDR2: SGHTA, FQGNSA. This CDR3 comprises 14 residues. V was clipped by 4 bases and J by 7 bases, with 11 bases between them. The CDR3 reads CASSSGHTNSPLHF. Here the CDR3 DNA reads TGTGCCAGCAGCTCCGGACATACAAATTCACCCCTCCACTTT.

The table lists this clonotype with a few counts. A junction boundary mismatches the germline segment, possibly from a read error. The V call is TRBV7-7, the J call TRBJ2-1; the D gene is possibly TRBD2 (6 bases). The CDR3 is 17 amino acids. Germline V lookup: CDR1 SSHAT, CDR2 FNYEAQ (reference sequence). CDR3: CASSLVRAGIAYNEQFF. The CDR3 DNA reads TGTGCTAGCAGCTTAGTACGCGCGGGGATCGCCTACAATGAGCAGTTCTTC. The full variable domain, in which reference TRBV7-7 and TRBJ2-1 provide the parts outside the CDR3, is GAGVSQSPRYKVTKRGQDVTLRCDPISSHATLYWYQQALGQGPEFLTYFNYEAQPDKSGLPSDRFSAERPEGSISTLTIQRTEQRDSAMYRCASSLVRAGIAYNEQFFGPGTRLTVL.

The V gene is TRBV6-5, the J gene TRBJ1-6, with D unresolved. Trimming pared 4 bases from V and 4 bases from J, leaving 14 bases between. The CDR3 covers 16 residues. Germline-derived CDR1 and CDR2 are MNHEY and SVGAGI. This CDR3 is CASSFKKTQYNSPLHF. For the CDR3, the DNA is TGTGCCAGCAGTTTCAAAAAGACCCAGTATAATTCACCCCTCCACTTT.

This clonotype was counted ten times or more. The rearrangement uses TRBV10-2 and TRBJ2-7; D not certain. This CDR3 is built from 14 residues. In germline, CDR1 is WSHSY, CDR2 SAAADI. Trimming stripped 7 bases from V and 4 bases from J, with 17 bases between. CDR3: CASTRRVDGYEQYF. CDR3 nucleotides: TGCGCCAGCACCCGAAGGGTCGACGGTTACGAGCAGTACTTC.

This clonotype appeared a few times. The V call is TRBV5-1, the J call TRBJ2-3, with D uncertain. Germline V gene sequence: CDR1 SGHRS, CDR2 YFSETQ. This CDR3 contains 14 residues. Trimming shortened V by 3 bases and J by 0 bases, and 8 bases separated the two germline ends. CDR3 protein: CASSSGASTDTQYF. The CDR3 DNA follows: TGCGCCAGCAGCTCCGGAGCTAGCACAGATACGCAGTATTTT.

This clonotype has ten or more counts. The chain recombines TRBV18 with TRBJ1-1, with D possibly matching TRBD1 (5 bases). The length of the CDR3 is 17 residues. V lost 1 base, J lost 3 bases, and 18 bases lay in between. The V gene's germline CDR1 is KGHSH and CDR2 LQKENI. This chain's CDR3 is CASSPLIVVQGDTEAFF. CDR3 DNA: TGTGCCAGCTCACCACTTATTGTCGTGCAGGGAGACACTGAAGCTTTCTTT.